One and the same sample provided the 4 T cell receptor beta chains below, sequenced in a study of blood T cells in healthy people across ages. A second about 6 to 11 cycle PCR used barcoded and J-beta primers. TCRdb re-analysed the 5' RACE reads in MiXCR, keeping a single row per CDR3 protein. The sample carries about 570,000 distinct CDR3 sequences, about 25% recorded once. These sequences were also reported in another study, on T cells of mothers and their children.

The sample consisted of blood. The receptors here all came from a boy between 2 and 10 years old in good health.

The chain couples TRBV19 to TRBJ2-4; the match to TRBD1 covers 8 bases. Germline values: CDR1 LNHDA, CDR2 SQIVND (reference sequence). The CDR3 has 16 residues. Unmatched junction bases numbered 5, after V lost 3 bases and J lost 1 base. The CDR3 DNA reads TGTGCCAGTAGTATGGAGGACAGGGATGCCAAAAACATTCAGTACTTC. This gives the protein CASSMEDRDAKNIQYF.

This clonotype was detected only a few times. This chain links TRBV6-1 with TRBJ2-4, with 7 bases fitting TRBD2. The CDR3 is 14 amino acids. The V segment lost 2 bases and the J segment 4 bases; nucleotides outside the gene matches: 2. CDR1 and CDR2 (germline): MNHNS, SASEGT. CDR3 DNA: TGTGCCAGCAGTGAATGGGGGGGGAAAAACATTCAGTACTTC. The encoded protein is CASSEWGGKNIQYF.

V and J are TRBV11-1 and TRBJ2-1; 10 bases are a match to TRBD2. The CDR3 sequence is 20 residues long. The germline gives CDR1 SGHAT, CDR2 FQDESV (reference sequence). With 1 base clipped from V and 0 bases from J, the junction kept 12 bases outside the gene matches. For the CDR3, the DNA is TGTGCCAGCAGCTTAGGTACAGGTAGCGGGGGGCCGAGCTCCTACAATGAGCAGTTCTTC. Translated: CASSLGTGSGGPSSYNEQFF.

V gene TRBV12-3 or TRBV12-4 combines with J gene TRBJ2-5; perhaps TRBD2 as D (5 bases). The CDR3 sequence is 13 residues long. V was trimmed by 5 bases and J by 5 bases, leaving 12 bases between them. The CDR3 protein is CASSRTRAETQYF. The CDR3 DNA follows: TGTGCCAGCAGTCGTACTAGGGCCGAGACCCAGTACTTC.